One and the same sample provided the 17 T cell receptor beta chains below, sequenced in a study of CD8 T cells in Susac syndrome. RNA totalling about 0.45 to 1 ug underwent reverse transcription with random hexamers. TCRdb re-analysed the immunoSEQ multiplex PCR reads in MiXCR, keeping a single row per CDR3 protein. Of 130,000 or so distinct CDR3 sequences in the sample, roughly 94% were seen once. Sequences were obtained from CD8+ T cells from PBMCs. All receptors come from a human donor with Susac syndrome.

This chain connects TRBV15 to TRBJ1-6, with a possible D match to TRBD1 (5 bases). Germline V gene sequence: CDR1 LNHNV, CDR2 YYDKDF (reference sequence). Trimming shortened V by 7 bases and J by 8 bases, and 9 bases separated the two germline ends. The CDR3 has 12 amino acids. The CDR3, as DNA: TGTGCCACCAAAAGGGGATATTCACCCCTCCACTTT. Translating it yields CATKRGYSPLHF.

The chain combines TRBV9 with TRBJ2-2; 9 bases are a match to TRBD2. V trimming: 0 bases; J trimming: 0 bases; junction bases outside the gene matches: 6. Germline-derived CDR1 and CDR2 are SGDLS and YYNGEE. The CDR3 contains 18 residues. In DNA, the CDR3 is TGTGCCAGCAGCGTAGAGATAGCGGGGGCCGCGAACACCGGGGAGCTGTTTTTT. Protein product: CASSVEIAGAANTGELFF. The full variable domain, its missing parts supplied by reference TRBV9 and TRBJ2-2, is DSGVTQTPKHLITATGQRVTLRCSPRSGDLSVYWYQQSLDQGLQFLIQYYNGEERAKGNILERFSAQQFPDLHSELNLSSLELGDSALYFCASSVEIAGAANTGELFFGEGSRLTVL.

The chain is built from TRBV30 and TRBJ2-1; the D is unclear. Trimming left V 5 bases short and J 6 bases short, with 14 bases between. The CDR3 extends over 13 amino acids. Germline V gives CDR1 GTSNPN, CDR2 SVGIG (reference sequence). The chain's CDR3 is CAWDVGTGNEQFF. In DNA form, the CDR3 reads TGTGCCTGGGATGTAGGTACGGGCAATGAGCAGTTCTTC.

This chain uses TRBV29-1 with TRBJ2-5; 8 positions agree with TRBD1. The CDR3 runs 16 residues. The germline gives CDR1 SQVTM, CDR2 ANQGSEA. J lost 4 bases, V lost 7 bases, and 17 bases had no gene match. The CDR3 region is CSAVWAGGALGETQYF. The CDR3 DNA follows: TGCAGCGCCGTCTGGGCAGGGGGCGCGTTGGGAGAGACCCAGTACTTC.

The chain recombines TRBV3-1 with TRBJ1-2; unclear D gene. Trimming took off 0 bases at V and 0 bases at J, with 8 bases between the two ends. The CDR3 totals 15 residues. CDR1 is LGHDT and CDR2 is YNNKEL in the germline V gene (reference sequence). The DNA for the CDR3 is TGTGCCAGCAGCCAAGACAAGAACGCTAACTATGGCTACACCTTC. Its translation: CASSQDKNANYGYTF.

The chain employs TRBV6-5 and TRBJ2-7, with TRBD1 matching over 10 bases. V shed 10 bases and J 7 bases; nucleotides not matched to a gene: 10. Germline V gives CDR1 MNHEY, CDR2 SVGAGI. CDR3 length: 13 residues. This chain's CDR3 is CATRRDRGEEQYF. The CDR3 nucleotides are TGTGCCACCCGCCGGGACAGGGGAGAGGAGCAGTACTTC.

The V gene is TRBV9, the J gene TRBJ1-3; possible D gene TRBD1, 5 bases. Germline V CDR1 and CDR2: SGDLS, YYNGEE. This CDR3 spans 14 amino acids. Trimming left V 3 bases short and J 4 bases short, with 11 bases between. The CDR3 region has the DNA TGTGCCAGCAGCGCGGGGGGGGAAGGAAACACCATATATTTT. It codes for CASSAGGEGNTIYF.

V is TRBV6-5 and J is TRBJ2-3, with a tentative D call TRBD2 (5 bases). Germline CDR1 reads MNHEY; CDR2 reads SVGAGI. Trimming took 2 bases from V and 3 from J, leaving 18 bases between them. The CDR3 is 17 amino acids. Written as DNA, the CDR3 is TGTGCCAGCAGTTACCCAAGGACTCTCCTTCGGACAGATACGCAGTATTTT. This translates into CASSYPRTLLRTDTQYF.

The chain joins TRBV5-1 to TRBJ2-5; the match to TRBD1 covers 9 bases. CDR1 is SGHRS and CDR2 is YFSETQ in the germline V gene. V dropped 4 bases and J dropped 5; count of bases not matched to a gene: 6. The CDR3 length is 14 residues. As DNA, the CDR3 is TGCGCCAGCAGCCGGGGACAGGGTCGGGAGACCCAGTACTTC. The encoded protein is CASSRGQGRETQYF.

The V gene is TRBV5-6, the J gene TRBJ2-1; 7 nucleotides line up with TRBD1. The CDR3 has 16 residues. The J segment lost 5 bases and the V segment lost 1 base, leaving 9 bases of the junction unmatched. From germline, CDR1 is SGHDT and CDR2 YYEEEE. This CDR3 reads CASSLSGNRGDNEQFF. As DNA, the CDR3 is TGTGCCAGCAGCTTGTCAGGGAACAGGGGAGACAATGAGCAGTTCTTC.

This rearrangement joins TRBV6-2 or TRBV6-3 to TRBJ2-5; 8 nucleotides match TRBD2. This CDR3 contains 17 residues. Trimming took 0 bases from V and 1 from J; bases not matched to a gene: 7. The germline V gene encodes CDR1 MNHEY and CDR2 SVGEGT. The CDR3, as DNA: TGTGCCAGCAGTTACTCGACCCAGCGGGGGACCCAAGAGACCCAGTACTTC. Its translation: CASSYSTQRGTQETQYF.

The chain recombines TRBV27 with TRBJ2-7; D gene ambiguous. Trimming removed 8 bases from V and 4 bases from J, with 15 bases in between. Looked up from germline, CDR1 is MNHEY and CDR2 is SMNVEV (reference sequence). The CDR3 contains 13 residues. CDR3 nucleotide sequence: TGTGCCAGCGGCGGCGGTCCACGTTACGAGCAGTACTTC. Residues: CASGGGPRYEQYF.

The chain joins TRBV27 to TRBJ1-5; tentative D call: TRBD1 (6 bases). The CDR3 length is 15 residues. Germline loops: CDR1 MNHEY, CDR2 SMNVEV (reference sequence). Trimming left V 3 bases short and J 1 base short, with 10 bases between. In DNA, the CDR3 is TGTGCCAGCAGTTTCACCAGGGGCAGCAATCAGCCCCAGCATTTT. Translating it yields CASSFTRGSNQPQHF.

The chain uses TRBV6-5 and TRBJ2-5, with D possibly being TRBD2 (6 bases). CDR1 is MNHEY and CDR2 is SVGAGI in the germline V gene. The CDR3 sequence is 13 residues long. With 5 bases removed from V and 1 base from J, the gap between germline ends came to 8 bases. The DNA for the CDR3 is TGTGCCAGCAGTGCTAGCGCCCAAGAGACCCAGTACTTC. Encoded protein: CASSASAQETQYF.

The rearrangement joins TRBV9 to TRBJ2-3; possibly TRBD1 for D (6 bases). Germline assignment: CDR1 SGDLS and CDR2 YYNGEE. The ends were cut back, 3 bases at V and 2 bases at J, with 10 bases in the middle. The CDR3 is 14 residues long. The CDR3 DNA reads as TGTGCCAGCAGCGGGGACACAGTCACAGATACGCAGTATTTT. As protein: CASSGDTVTDTQYF.

The chain is built from TRBV11-2 and TRBJ2-4, with a tentative D call TRBD1 (5 bases). Germline loops: CDR1 SGHAT, CDR2 FQNNGV. The CDR3 is 12 amino acids. V lost 5 bases and J lost 6, with 8 bases in between. DNA of the CDR3: TGTGCCAGCAGCCCGCAGGGAAACATTCAGTACTTC. This codes for CASSPQGNIQYF. Based on the CDR3 plus reference TRBV11-2 and TRBJ2-4, the full variable domain is EAGVAQSPRYKIIEKRQSVAFWCNPISGHATLYWYQQILGQGPKLLIQFQNNGVVDDSQLPKDRFSAERLKGVDSTLKIQPAKLEDSAVYLCASSPQGNIQYFGAGTRLSVL.

This clonotype was found a few times. V is TRBV29-1 and J is TRBJ1-1; D might be TRBD1 (5 bases). The CDR3 is made up of 10 amino acids. V was cut by 3 bases and J by 7 bases, with 6 bases left in between. The germline V gene encodes CDR1 SQVTM and CDR2 ANQGSEA. CDR3 sequence reads: CSVEGGEAFF. The CDR3 DNA reads TGCAGCGTTGAGGGGGGTGAAGCTTTCTTT.